This passage covers 4 T cell receptor beta chains from one sample sequenced in a study of blood T cell repertoires in COVID-19. Produced via immunoSEQ multiplex PCR; TCRdb's table is partial and in-frame only. This table has under 200,000 clones, approximately 83% appearing once. What was sequenced was peripheral blood. These receptors were collected from a human donor with acute or convalescent COVID-19. The donor label of this sample is uncertain.

CDR3 sequence: CASSIASSYNSPLHF. The CDR3 DNA reads TGTGCCAGTAGTATAGCCAGCTCCTATAATTCACCCCTCCACTTT. The gene calls are TRBV19 and TRBJ1-6; D unclear. This CDR3 contains 15 residues. Germline CDR1 and CDR2: LNHDA and SQIVND (reference sequence). Deletions cut 1 base from V and 0 bases from J, with 4 bases between.

A word on this clone: Within the sample, other DNA sequences also encode this same CDR3. The chain recombines TRBV7-2 with TRBJ1-1, with unresolved D. V lost 3 bases to trimming and J lost 5 bases, with 10 bases between them. Germline V gives CDR1 SGHTA, CDR2 FQGNSA. CDR3 length: 13 residues. The CDR3 loop reads CASSFSSGTEAFF. DNA for the CDR3: TGTGCCAGCAGCTTTTCAAGCGGTACTGAAGCTTTCTTT.

The chain links TRBV6-6 to TRBJ2-7, with D perhaps matching TRBD2 (5 bases). The CDR3 covers 15 residues. Trimming removed 6 bases from V and 0 bases from J, with 15 bases in between. The germline gives CDR1 MNHNY, CDR2 SVGAGI (reference sequence). The CDR3 spells CASSEGIIGSYEQYF. Written as DNA, the CDR3 is TGTGCCAGCAGCGAGGGCATTATAGGCTCCTACGAGCAGTACTTC.

The chain links TRBV18 to TRBJ2-5; tentative D call: TRBD2 (6 bases). The CDR3 contains 16 residues. The V gene's germline CDR1 is KGHSH and CDR2 LQKENI. V dropped 0 bases and J dropped 4 bases, with 15 bases sitting between them. CDR3 in DNA: TGTGCCAGCTCACCACCCCGGAGGGTGGATGGAGAGACCCAGTACTTC. Protein: CASSPPRRVDGETQYF.